This TCR beta chain was profiled in a study of blood T cells in healthy people across ages. Trimming shortened V by 8 bases and J by 4 bases, and 20 bases separated the two germline ends. Germline V gives CDR1 MDHEN, CDR2 SYDVKM. CDR3 length equals 15 residues. In this sample, this clonotype turned up many times. Primed by a sample-barcoded 5' primer and a J-beta primer mix, a second PCR proceeded for roughly 6 to 12 cycles. At least 2.5 million CDR3-containing paired-end reads were obtained per sample. MiXCR, run by TCRdb on the 5' RACE reads, gives a single entry per CDR3 protein. The sample gives about 590,000 distinct CDR3 sequences, approximately 30% of which show up once; roughly 14% is in the top ten.

This sequence originates from a woman of 80 years or more in good health. The rearrangement joins TRBV28 to TRBJ1-2; D ambiguous. The sequencing sample was made of blood. The CDR3 nucleotides are TGTGCCAGCGTCAGCCCCAGTCCCCCCCTCTATGGCTACACCTTC. Its translation: CASVSPSPPLYGYTF.